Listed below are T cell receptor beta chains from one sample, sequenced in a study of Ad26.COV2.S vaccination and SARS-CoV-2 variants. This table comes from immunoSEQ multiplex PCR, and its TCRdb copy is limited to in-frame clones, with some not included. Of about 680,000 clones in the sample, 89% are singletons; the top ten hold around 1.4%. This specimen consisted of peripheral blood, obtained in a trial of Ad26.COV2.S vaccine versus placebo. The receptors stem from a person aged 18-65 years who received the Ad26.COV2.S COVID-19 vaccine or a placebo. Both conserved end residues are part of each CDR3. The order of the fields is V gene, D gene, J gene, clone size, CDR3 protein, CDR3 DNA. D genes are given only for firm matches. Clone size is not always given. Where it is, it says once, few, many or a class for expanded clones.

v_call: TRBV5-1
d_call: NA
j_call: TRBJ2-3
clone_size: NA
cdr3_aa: CASSVGVNSDTQYF
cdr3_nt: TGCGCCAGCAGCGTAGGGGTGAACTCAGATACGCAGTATTTT

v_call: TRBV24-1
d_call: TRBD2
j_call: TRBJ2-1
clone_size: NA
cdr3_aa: CATSDLGGGPNSPYNEQFF
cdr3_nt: TGTGCCACCAGTGATTTGGGGGGAGGGCCAAACTCGCCCTACAATGAGCAGTTCTTC

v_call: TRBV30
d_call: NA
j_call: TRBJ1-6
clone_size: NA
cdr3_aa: CAWSTGHLSYNSPLHF
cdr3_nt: TGTGCCTGGAGTACGGGACACCTCTCCTATAATTCACCCCTCCACTTT

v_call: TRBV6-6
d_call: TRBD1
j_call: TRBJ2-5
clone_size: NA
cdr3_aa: CASSSPQQGARETQYF
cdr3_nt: TGTGCCAGCAGTTCCCCCCAACAGGGGGCAAGGGAGACCCAGTACTTC

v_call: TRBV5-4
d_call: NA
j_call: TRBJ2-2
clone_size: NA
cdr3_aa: CASSLPGTNTGELFF
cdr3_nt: TGTGCCAGCAGCTTGCCCGGGACGAACACCGGGGAGCTGTTTTTT

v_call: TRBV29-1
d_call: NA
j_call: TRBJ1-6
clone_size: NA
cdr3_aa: CSTCPGSRVLDNSPLHF
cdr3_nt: TGCAGCACCTGTCCGGGATCCCGGGTCTTAGATAATTCACCCCTCCACTTT

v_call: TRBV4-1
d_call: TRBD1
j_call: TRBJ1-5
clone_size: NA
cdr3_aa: CASSQTGGGGNQPQHF
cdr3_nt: TGCGCCAGCAGCCAGACAGGGGGCGGGGGCAATCAGCCCCAGCATTTT

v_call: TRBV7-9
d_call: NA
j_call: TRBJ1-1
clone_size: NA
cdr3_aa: CASSLRAGFTEAFF
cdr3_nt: TGTGCCAGCAGCTTAAGGGCGGGTTTCACTGAAGCTTTCTTT

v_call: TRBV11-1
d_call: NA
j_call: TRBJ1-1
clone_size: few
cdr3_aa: CASSTRVRNTEAFF
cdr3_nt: TGTGCCAGCAGCACCAGGGTCAGGAACACTGAAGCTTTCTTT

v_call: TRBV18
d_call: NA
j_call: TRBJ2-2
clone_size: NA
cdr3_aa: CASSPGGHTGELFF
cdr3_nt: TGTGCCAGCTCACCGGGGGGCCACACCGGGGAGCTGTTTTTT

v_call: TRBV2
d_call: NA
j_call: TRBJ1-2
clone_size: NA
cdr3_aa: CARRGGGLSYTF
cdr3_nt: TGTGCCCGCCGTGGGGGGGGCCTGAGCTACACCTTC

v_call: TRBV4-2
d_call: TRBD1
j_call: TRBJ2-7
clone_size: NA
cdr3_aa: CASSREGTVSYEQYF
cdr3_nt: TGTGCCAGCAGCCGAGAGGGGACAGTCTCCTACGAGCAGTACTTC

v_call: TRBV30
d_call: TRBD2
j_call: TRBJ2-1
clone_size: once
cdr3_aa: CAWRPSGSSYNEQFF
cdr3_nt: TGTGCCTGGAGACCTAGCGGGAGTTCCTACAATGAGCAGTTCTTC

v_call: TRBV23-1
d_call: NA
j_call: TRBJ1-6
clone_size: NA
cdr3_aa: CASWGSPLHF
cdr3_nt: TGCGCCAGCTGGGGGTCACCCCTCCACTTT

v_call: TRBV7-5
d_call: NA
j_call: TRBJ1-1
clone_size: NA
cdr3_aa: CARSRPGSTEAFF
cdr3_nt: TGTGCCAGAAGCCGACCGGGGAGCACTGAAGCTTTCTTT

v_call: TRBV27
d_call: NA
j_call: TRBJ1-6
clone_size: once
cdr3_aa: CASSFGTGASPLHF
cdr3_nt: TGTGCCAGCAGTTTCGGGACGGGAGCTTCTCCCCTCCACTTT

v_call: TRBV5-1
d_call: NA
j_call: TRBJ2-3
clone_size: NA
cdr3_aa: CASSVPFQDTQYF
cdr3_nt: TGCGCCAGCAGCGTTCCCTTTCAGGATACGCAGTATTTT

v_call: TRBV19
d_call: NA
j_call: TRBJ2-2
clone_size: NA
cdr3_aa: CASSPRVTGELFF
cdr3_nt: TGTGCCAGTAGTCCTCGGGTCACCGGGGAGCTGTTTTTT

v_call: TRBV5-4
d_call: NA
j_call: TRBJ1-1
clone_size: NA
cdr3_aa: CASSLEAGDTEAFF
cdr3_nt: TGTGCCAGCAGCTTGGAGGCAGGGGACACTGAAGCTTTCTTT

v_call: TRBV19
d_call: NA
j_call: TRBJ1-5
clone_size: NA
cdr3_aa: CASSRYAGGMGGNQPQHF
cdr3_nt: TGTGCCAGTAGTAGATACGCGGGAGGAATGGGCGGTAATCAGCCCCAGCATTTT

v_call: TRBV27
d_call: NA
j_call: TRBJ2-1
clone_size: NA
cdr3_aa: CASSLGGSYNEQFF
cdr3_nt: TGTGCCAGCAGTTTAGGGGGGTCCTACAATGAGCAGTTCTTC

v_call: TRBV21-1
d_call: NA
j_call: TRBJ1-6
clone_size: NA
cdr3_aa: CASSKADRDGSPLHF
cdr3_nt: TGTGCCAGCAGCAAAGCCGACAGGGATGGCTCACCCCTCCACTTT

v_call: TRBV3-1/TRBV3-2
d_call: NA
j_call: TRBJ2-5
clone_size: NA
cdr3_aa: CASSPNPGNQETQYF
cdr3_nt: TGTGCCAGCAGCCCGAATCCCGGAAACCAAGAGACCCAGTACTTC

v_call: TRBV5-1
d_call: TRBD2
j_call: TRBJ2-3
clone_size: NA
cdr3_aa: CASDSGSTGTDTQYF
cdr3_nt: TGCGCCAGCGATAGCGGGAGCACGGGAACAGATACGCAGTATTTT

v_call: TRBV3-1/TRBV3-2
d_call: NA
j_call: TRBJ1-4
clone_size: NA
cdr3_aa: CASSQVGAVNEKLFF
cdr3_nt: TGTGCCAGCAGCCAAGTCGGGGCCGTTAATGAAAAACTGTTTTTT

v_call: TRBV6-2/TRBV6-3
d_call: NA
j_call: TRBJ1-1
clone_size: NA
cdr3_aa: CASSLTPDSSEAFF
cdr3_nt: TGTGCCAGCAGCCTTACCCCGGACAGCTCTGAAGCTTTCTTT

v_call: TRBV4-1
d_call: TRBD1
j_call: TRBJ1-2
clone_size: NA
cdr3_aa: CASSQDPGDRERKGYTF
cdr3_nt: TGCGCCAGCAGCCAAGATCCGGGCGACAGGGAGCGAAAGGGCTACACCTTC